This T cell receptor beta chain was sequenced in a study of T-cell memory formation after mild COVID-19. Study information: TCR clusters mostly belonged to single donors. Study observations and caveats: The appearance of some responding clones in pre-infection memory suggested that cross-reactive memory joined. Among contracting clones, CD4+ were mainly CM/EM and CD8+ enriched in EMRA.

Libraries for TCRalpha and TCRbeta carried sample barcodes and unique molecular identifiers via 5'RACE. TCRdb fed the 5' RACE reads into MiXCR, producing one record per CDR3 protein. The table includes some 150,000 distinct CDR3 sequences, 15% to 20% detected once. V lost 6 bases and J 1 base, leaving 14 bases between the germline ends. CDR3 length: 14 residues. Germline assignment: CDR1 SGHRS and CDR2 YFSETQ. Regarding this clonotype: Its antigen is as yet unknown.

This TCR derives from an adult woman who had mild COVID-19 (a few samples of this study predate the infection). Cell type and time point are not known. The rearrangement links TRBV5-1 to TRBJ2-7; D might be TRBD2 (5 bases). The sample comprised PBMCs or a T cell subset sorted from them (not recorded which). The CDR3 sequence: CASTNSRVSYEQYF. CDR3 sequence (DNA): TGCGCCAGCACCAATTCGCGGGTGTCCTACGAGCAGTACTTC.